This record looks at one T cell receptor beta chain sequence and its context. Its target is unknown. These data belong to a study of OX40 agonist ivuxolimab in advanced cancers. Study details: Clinicians treated patients with ivuxolimab, an agonistic anti-OX40 (CD134) antibody. Age averaged about 62 years (range about 23 to 85), and 82.7% were male.

Unmatched junction bases numbered 9, after V lost 5 bases and J lost 4 bases. The CDR3 consists of 15 residues. Germline V CDR1 and CDR2: SGHAT, FQNNGV. Study-wide findings and caveats: Low normalized T-cell clonal expansion also characterized some of the nonresponders. Blood T cells, both CD4+ and CD8+, expanded clonally by week 6 at 0.1 to 3.0 mg/kg.

Sequencing was performed with immunoSEQ multiplex PCR; in TCRdb, only in-frame clones are kept and a portion is missing. The sample gives about 22,000 clones, over 80% of which show up once; just over 35% is in the top ten. The starting material was CD4+ or CD8+ T cells sorted from blood, obtained in a trial of the OX40 agonist ivuxolimab. The V gene is TRBV11-2, the J gene TRBJ1-1; TRBD1 matches 8 bases. The sequence derives from an adult with an advanced solid tumor such as melanoma, head and neck, liver or kidney cancer. This CDR3 reads CASSRTGRSSTEAFF. DNA of the CDR3: TGTGCCAGCAGCCGGACAGGGAGGAGTAGCACTGAAGCTTTCTTT.